Presented here are 9 T cell receptor beta chains from one specimen sequenced in a study of T cell changes during pregnancy in multiple sclerosis. The method was immunoSEQ multiplex PCR; TCRdb's version includes in-frame clones alone and lacks a portion of them. The sample consists of 100,000 or so clones, about 90% of them appearing once. The sample was peripheral blood, taken in the second trimester of pregnancy. All receptors come from a female donor with multiple sclerosis, enrolled in a pregnancy study.

V is TRBV5-1 and J is TRBJ2-5, with 8 bases lining up with TRBD2. CDR3 length: 16 residues. CDR1 and CDR2 from the germline V gene are SGHRS and YFSETQ. Germline trimming cut 2 bases from V and 5 bases from J; bases unmatched to any gene: 11. CDR3 protein: CASSFTRGGTSETQYF. CDR3 coding DNA: TGCGCCAGCAGCTTTACCCGGGGGGGGACTAGTGAGACCCAGTACTTC.

This chain joins TRBV14 and TRBJ2-5; possibly TRBD2 for D (5 bases). Germline V gene lookup returns CDR1 SGHDN and CDR2 FVKESK. Trimming took off 4 bases at V and 1 base at J, with 19 bases between the two ends. This CDR3 has 17 residues. CDR3 sequence (DNA): TGTGCCAGCAGCCTGAACGGACTTACCCCCTTCCAAGAGACCCAGTACTTC. It encodes CASSLNGLTPFQETQYF. Variable domain in full (rest from reference TRBV14 and TRBJ2-5): EAGVTQFPSHSVIEKGQTVTLRCDPISGHDNLYWYRRVMGKEIKFLLHFVKESKQDESGMPNNRFLAERTGGTYSTLKVQPAELEDSGVYFCASSLNGLTPFQETQYFGPGTRLLVL.

The genes are TRBV6-6 and TRBJ1-3; TRBD1 agrees at 9 bases. The CDR3 totals 16 residues. Germline V gene sequence: CDR1 MNHNY, CDR2 SVGAGI (reference sequence). Trimming removed 6 bases from V and 1 base from J; junction bases left unmatched: 7. The CDR3 DNA sequence: TGTGCCAGCAGCCTATACAGGGGGCCGTCTGGAAACACCATATATTTT. Translating it yields CASSLYRGPSGNTIYF.

The gene calls are TRBV20-1 and TRBJ1-2, with a weak D call TRBD1 (6 bases). Germline loops: CDR1 DFQATT, CDR2 SNEGSKA (reference sequence). Trimming took 3 bases from V and 12 from J, leaving 14 bases between them. This CDR3 is built from 11 residues. Here the CDR3 DNA reads TGCAGTGCTAGGACAGGCTCCACGGACACCTTC. Protein product: CSARTGSTDTF.

V gene TRBV7-9 combines with J gene TRBJ1-2; 10 positions agree with TRBD1. CDR1 SEHNR and CDR2 FQNEAQ come from the germline V gene (reference sequence). Trimming removed 4 bases from V and 6 bases from J; junction bases left unmatched: 11. CDR3 length: 16 residues. DNA for the CDR3: TGTGCCAGCAGCTCGCCATTCCGCGGACAGGGGGATGGCTACACCTTC. Protein: CASSSPFRGQGDGYTF.

V usage is TRBV7-6 and J usage is TRBJ2-2; TRBD1 aligns across 7 bases. Germline CDR1 is SGHVS and CDR2 is FNYEAQ. With 5 bases clipped from V and 3 bases from J, the junction kept 6 bases outside the gene matches. CDR3 length: 15 amino acids. The CDR3 protein is CASSPRGGYTGELFF. The CDR3 region has the DNA TGTGCCAGCAGCCCTAGAGGGGGCTACACCGGGGAGCTGTTTTTT.

The rearrangement joins TRBV5-1 to TRBJ2-1, with D perhaps TRBD2 (6 bases). The CDR3 runs 16 residues. V lost 0 bases, J lost 1 base, and 11 bases lay in between. Germline V gene lookup returns CDR1 SGHRS and CDR2 YFSETQ. CDR3 DNA: TGCGCCAGCAGCTTGGTTGGCGGGATGTCCTACAATGAGCAGTTCTTC. This codes for CASSLVGGMSYNEQFF.

The V gene is TRBV28, the J gene TRBJ2-7, with unresolved D. CDR1 is MDHEN and CDR2 is SYDVKM in the germline V gene. CDR3 length: 11 amino acids. The germline V and J ends were trimmed by 5 bases and 6 bases, with 8 bases remaining between them. The CDR3 reads CASSPGPEQYF. As DNA, the CDR3 is TGTGCCAGCAGTCCCGGTCCCGAGCAGTACTTC.

CDR3 sequence reads: CASSVGASGRSGTDTQYF. CDR3 sequence (DNA): TGTGCCAGCAGCGTAGGGGCTAGCGGGAGGTCGGGCACAGATACGCAGTATTTT. The chain joins TRBV9 to TRBJ2-3; 11 nucleotides match TRBD2. With 0 bases clipped from V and 1 base from J, the junction kept 7 bases outside the gene matches. Germline CDR1 reads SGDLS; CDR2 reads YYNGEE. This CDR3 contains 18 residues.